This TCR beta chain is from a study of response to subunit inactivated influenza vaccine. One entry per CDR3 protein results from TCRdb running MiXCR on the RT-PCR reads. The sample lists just under 250,000 distinct CDR3 sequences, more than 10% occurring once. The germline V gene has CDR1 MDHEN and CDR2 SYDVKM. Trimming shortened V by 8 bases and J by 12 bases, and 24 bases separated the two germline ends. CDR3 length: 14 residues. The V gene is TRBV28, the J gene TRBJ2-3, with D tentatively TRBD1 or TRBD2 (5 bases each). Material: non-naive T cells sorted from PBMCs, obtained 14 to 15 days before vaccination. The clonotype comes from a man aged 50 to 60 who received an inactivated influenza vaccine. CDR3 nucleotides: TGTGCCAGCGGGGGAGTCGAGAAACCAACATCCCAGTATTTT. Protein sequence: CASGGVEKPTSQYF.